A selection of T cell receptor beta chains follows, all from one sample in a study of T cell repertoires in cytomegalovirus infection. Their antigens remain unidentified. TCRdb itself ran the reads through MiXCR, one entry per CDR3 protein. The repertoire has over 250,000 distinct CDR3 sequences, approximately 22% of them found once; the top ten carry approximately 20%. Sequenced material: cultured PBMCs, taken from culture after CMV antigen stimulation. The receptors stem from a human donor in good health (CMV status not recorded). Some clones in this sample may be carry-over from other donors' samples. The CDR3 runs from the conserved cysteine through the conserved F or W. D genes are given only for firm matches. Size tells how often a clone was seen (once, few, many) or the class of an expanded clone, and some rows leave it out.

>TRBV19|TRBJ2-1|-|-
TGTGCCAGTAGTATGGTCAGCAATGAGCAGTTCTTC
CASSMVSNEQFF
>TRBV7-2|TRBJ1-1|-|many
TGTGCCAGCAGCTTACACATGAACACTGAAGCTTTCTTT
CASSLHMNTEAFF
>TRBV5-6|TRBJ1-5|-|-
TGTGCCAGCAGCGCCCTGGGGGGGCCCAGCAATCAGCCCCAGCATTTT
CASSALGGPSNQPQHF
>TRBV7-2|TRBJ2-7|TRBD2|many
TGTGCCAGCAGCTTAGTAGTCGGTAGCGGGAGGCTGAGCTCCTACGAGCAGTACTTC
CASSLVVGSGRLSSYEQYF
>TRBV10-1|TRBJ2-1|-|-
TGCGCCAGCAGTGGACTTACCGGGACACAACACAATGAGCAGTTCTTC
CASSGLTGTQHNEQFF
>TRBV12-3/TRBV12-4|TRBJ1-2|-|-
TGTGCCAGCAGTTTAATAGGTCAGAGGCCTAACTATGGCTACACCTTC
CASSLIGQRPNYGYTF
>TRBV20-1|TRBJ1-2|-|few
TGCAGTGCCTCAACCCCCAGGTTTCGGGACTATGGCTACACCTTC
CSASTPRFRDYGYTF
>TRBV7-2|TRBJ2-7|-|many
TGTGCCAGCAGCTTGAGAAGGGCCCAAAGCTCCTACGAGCAGTACTTC
CASSLRRAQSSYEQYF
>TRBV10-1|TRBJ1-2|-|many
TGCGCCACCCCCCCAACCGCATGGGATGGCTACACCTTC
CATPPTAWDGYTF
>TRBV29-1|TRBJ1-2|-|-
TGCAGCGTTCGGTTGGGGAGCTCGTCGGGCTACACCTTC
CSVRLGSSSGYTF
>TRBV5-6|TRBJ1-4|TRBD1|-
TGTGCCAGCAGCTGGGGGACAGGTTCAACTAATGAAAAACTGTTTTTT
CASSWGTGSTNEKLFF
>TRBV7-8|TRBJ2-1|-|few
TGTGCCAGCAGCTTAGGTGGTTGGGTCGATGAGCAGTTCTTC
CASSLGGWVDEQFF
>TRBV4-3|TRBJ2-3|-|-
TGCGCCAGCAGCCGACTTGGGACGGCCGCTGGTTTAGATACGCAGTATTTT
CASSRLGTAAGLDTQYF
>TRBV20-1|TRBJ1-4|TRBD1|many
TGCAGTGCTACTAACCTGGGACAGGGGGAAAAACTGTTTTTT
CSATNLGQGEKLFF
>TRBV7-2|TRBJ2-1|TRBD2|-
TGTGCCAGCAGCCCGAGGACTAGCGGGTTTCTTAGTTACAATGAGCAGTTCTTC
CASSPRTSGFLSYNEQFF
>TRBV7-2|TRBJ2-7|TRBD1|many
TGTGCCAGCAGCCCCGGGACAGCAGCCTACGAGCAGTACTTC
CASSPGTAAYEQYF
>TRBV7-2|TRBJ2-1|TRBD2|-
TGTGCCAGCAGCTTAGAGGCGGGAGGGTTGTCCAATGAGCAGTTCTTC
CASSLEAGGLSNEQFF
>TRBV18|TRBJ2-5|TRBD2|few
TGTGCCAGCTCACCAGGGACTAGCGGGAGGAAAGAGACCCAGTACTTC
CASSPGTSGRKETQYF
>TRBV6-6|TRBJ1-2|-|-
TGTGCCAGCAGAGGGGATGGCTACACCTTC
CASRGDGYTF
>TRBV6-5|TRBJ1-1|-|-
TGTGCCAGCAGCCGACTCGCTACCAACACTGAAGCTTTCTTT
CASSRLATNTEAFF
>TRBV7-6|TRBJ1-1|TRBD1|-
TGTGCCAGCAGCTCGTCGGACAGGGGTTACACTGAAGCTTTCTTT
CASSSSDRGYTEAFF
>TRBV7-9|TRBJ2-5|-|few
TGTGCCAGCAGCTTAAACAGGGTAGGAGCGGAGACCCAGTACTTC
CASSLNRVGAETQYF
>TRBV6-5|TRBJ2-5|TRBD1|many
TGTGCCAGCAGTTACTCGAGGACAGGGGATGCGAAACAGTACTTC
CASSYSRTGDAKQYF
>TRBV11-2|TRBJ1-2|-|many
TGTGCCAGCAGCCGACAACACTACTATGGCTACACCTTC
CASSRQHYYGYTF
>TRBV29-1|TRBJ1-2|-|-
TGCAGCGTTGAAGATAGAATTGTTGGCGGCTACACCTTC
CSVEDRIVGGYTF
>TRBV2|TRBJ1-2|-|once
TGTGCCAGCAGTGAAGGGCCAGGGGTTGGCTATGGCTACACCTTC
CASSEGPGVGYGYTF